Each of the 32 T cell receptor beta chains below was sequenced from the same sample in a study of T-cell memory formation after mild COVID-19. From the 5' RACE reads, TCRdb called clonotypes with MiXCR, one entry per CDR3 protein. The data contain roughly 400,000 distinct CDR3 sequences, approximately 25% of them singletons. Input material: PBMCs or a T cell subset sorted from them (not recorded which). Receptor source: an adult woman who had mild COVID-19 (a few samples of this study predate the infection). Cell type and time point are not known.

The V gene is TRBV7-3, the J gene TRBJ2-7, with TRBD1 matching over 7 bases. Unmatched junction bases numbered 4, after V lost 0 bases and J lost 2 bases. Germline V gives CDR1 SGHTA, CDR2 FQGTGA. CDR3 length: 15 amino acids. The CDR3 loop reads CASSLTWTGAYEQYF. The CDR3 DNA follows: TGTGCCAGCAGCTTAACCTGGACAGGAGCCTACGAGCAGTACTTC.

The chain couples TRBV27 to TRBJ1-4; D perhaps matches TRBD1 (6 bases). Germline loops: CDR1 MNHEY, CDR2 SMNVEV (reference sequence). V was pared by 2 bases and J by 7 bases, with 23 bases between. CDR3 length: 18 residues. Here the CDR3 reads CASSLSVQGPANGEKLFF. DNA of the CDR3: TGTGCCAGCAGTTTAAGCGTCCAGGGGCCTGCGAATGGTGAAAAACTGTTTTTT. Combining the CDR3 with reference TRBV27 and TRBJ1-4 gives the whole variable domain EAQVTQNPRYLITVTGKKLTVTCSQNMNHEYMSWYRQDPGLGLRQIYYSMNVEVTDKGDVPEGYKVSRKEKRNFPLILESPSPNQTSLYFCASSLSVQGPANGEKLFFGSGTQLSVL.

The J gene is TRBJ2-2, the V gene TRBV9; D not certain. V lost 3 bases and J lost 3, with 6 bases in between. Germline V gene lookup returns CDR1 SGDLS and CDR2 YYNGEE. The CDR3 covers 13 residues. The CDR3 DNA is TGTGCCAGCAGCGGTGCACACACCGGGGAGCTGTTTTTT. The encoded protein is CASSGAHTGELFF.

In this sample, this clonotype turned up a few times. The chain combines TRBV29-1 with TRBJ1-4, with D maybe TRBD1 (5 bases). From germline, CDR1 is SQVTM and CDR2 ANQGSEA. V lost 3 bases to trimming and J lost 8 bases, with 7 bases between them. The CDR3 totals 11 residues. CDR3 amino acids: CSVDWGEKLFF. The CDR3 nucleotides read TGCAGCGTTGACTGGGGGGAAAAACTGTTTTTT.

This clonotype was recorded a few times. V is TRBV20-1 and J is TRBJ1-2; maybe TRBD1 (6 bases). This CDR3 region has 14 residues. Germline V CDR1 and CDR2: DFQATT, SNEGSKA (reference sequence). With 3 bases removed from V and 3 bases from J, the gap between germline ends came to 14 bases. The CDR3 DNA follows: TGCAGTGCTAGCGGAGGGGGGGCCGACTATGGCTACACCTTC. Amino acid sequence: CSASGGGADYGYTF.

This clonotype was observed a single time. This rearrangement joins TRBV20-1 to TRBJ2-5, with 12 bases lining up with TRBD2. The CDR3 spans 15 residues. Trimming at V came to 5 bases and at J to 5 bases, leaving 9 bases not matched to a gene. The germline CDR1 and CDR2 sequences are DFQATT and SNEGSKA (reference sequence). The CDR3 spells CSAETSGGDRETQYF. CDR3 in DNA: TGCAGTGCTGAGACTAGCGGGGGCGACCGGGAGACCCAGTACTTC.

V is TRBV20-1 and J is TRBJ2-3; 7 bases line up with TRBD1. The CDR3 spans 14 residues. Losses at the gene ends were 3 bases for V and 1 base for J; bases not matched to a gene: 4. Germline V gene data show CDR1 as DFQATT and CDR2 as SNEGSKA (reference sequence). Written as DNA, the CDR3 is TGCAGTGCTAGCCGAGACAGGGGCACAGATACGCAGTATTTT. This sequence encodes CSASRDRGTDTQYF.

This clonotype was detected a few times. V and J are TRBV10-3 and TRBJ1-1; D is unclear. Germline lookup yields CDR1 ENHRY and CDR2 SYGVKD. The length of the CDR3 is 13 residues. Trimming took off 4 bases at V and 1 base at J, with 7 bases between the two ends. For the CDR3, the DNA is TGTGCCATCAGTGTACGGCCGAACACTGAAGCTTTCTTT. Its translation: CAISVRPNTEAFF.

This clonotype was seen more than once but under ten times. This sequence joins TRBV5-1 and TRBJ1-4; unclear D gene. The CDR3 is made up of 17 amino acids. Trimming took 3 bases from V and 2 from J, leaving 17 bases between them. Germline V gene sequence: CDR1 SGHRS, CDR2 YFSETQ. CDR3 nucleotides: TGCGCCAGCAGCTCCGAGGCTTCCCTCGGCACTAATGAAAAACTGTTTTTT. Translation: CASSSEASLGTNEKLFF.

The sample holds a few counts of this clonotype. The chain employs TRBV29-1 and TRBJ2-3; 7 bases line up with TRBD2. CDR3 size: 12 residues. V trimming: 4 bases; J trimming: 5 bases; junction bases outside the gene matches: 3. Germline assignment: CDR1 SQVTM and CDR2 ANQGSEA. CDR3 bases: TGCAGCGTTGTGATAGCGGGAGATACGCAGTATTTT. It codes for CSVVIAGDTQYF.

In its sample, this clonotype was seen a few times. CDR3 DNA: TGTGCCAGCAGCACACGGGTTGCGGGGTTCTACAATGAGCAGTTCTTC. Amino acid sequence: CASSTRVAGFYNEQFF. The chain employs TRBV9 and TRBJ2-1; tentative D call: TRBD2 (6 bases). This CDR3 has 16 amino acids. From germline, CDR1 is SGDLS and CDR2 YYNGEE. The V and J ends lost 4 bases and 3 bases respectively, with 17 bases between them.

This clonotype has only a few counts. This chain joins TRBV18 and TRBJ2-5; TRBD2 agrees at 8 bases. The J segment lost 2 bases and the V segment lost 3 bases, leaving 2 bases of the junction unmatched. The CDR3 consists of 14 residues. CDR1 and CDR2 (germline): KGHSH, LQKENI. CDR3 sequence (DNA): TGTGCCAGCTCACCGACTAGCGCGCAAGAGACCCAGTACTTC. Residues: CASSPTSAQETQYF.

The rearrangement joins TRBV4-3 to TRBJ1-5; possible D gene TRBD1, 6 bases. The CDR3 has 17 residues. Germline V lookup: CDR1 LGHNA, CDR2 YSLEER. The V end lost 0 bases, the J end lost 0 bases, and 12 bases lay between the germline ends. The CDR3 loop reads CASSQDRGPYSNQPQHF. CDR3 DNA sequence: TGCGCCAGCAGCCAAGACAGGGGCCCTTATAGCAATCAGCCCCAGCATTTT.

This clonotype appeared a few times. This sequence joins TRBV9 and TRBJ2-7, with a tentative D call TRBD2 (5 bases). The CDR3 is 15 amino acids. Trimming removed 0 bases from V and 4 bases from J, with 14 bases in between. Germline CDR1 is SGDLS and CDR2 is YYNGEE. The CDR3 is CASSVAPMDLYEQYF. The CDR3 nucleotides are TGTGCCAGCAGCGTAGCTCCCATGGACTTATACGAGCAGTACTTC.

The chain couples TRBV20-1 to TRBJ2-3, with 9 bases identical to TRBD2. V shed 5 bases, J shed 4 bases, and the junction held 10 bases outside the gene matches. CDR1 and CDR2 (germline): DFQATT, SNEGSKA (reference sequence). The CDR3 is made up of 15 amino acids. CDR3 DNA: TGCAGTGCTCGGAATCCGGGACTAGCTTCAGATACGCAGTATTTT. Residues: CSARNPGLASDTQYF.

The chain links TRBV7-9 to TRBJ2-3; D is undetermined. Germline V gene data show CDR1 as SEHNR and CDR2 as FQNEAQ (reference sequence). CDR3 size: 14 residues. V dropped 3 bases and J dropped 2 bases, with 9 bases sitting between them. CDR3 protein: CASSFLYPTDTQYF. The CDR3 DNA reads TGTGCCAGCAGCTTCCTCTACCCCACAGATACGCAGTATTTT.

J is TRBJ1-1 and V is TRBV3-1; TRBD1 aligns across 9 bases. V shed 3 bases and J 5 bases; nucleotides not matched to a gene: 13. Germline CDR1 is LGHDT and CDR2 is YNNKEL (reference sequence). This CDR3 comprises 17 residues. CDR3 loop: CASSQGRTGARGTEAFF. The CDR3, as DNA: TGTGCCAGCAGCCAGGGCCGGACAGGGGCGCGGGGAACTGAAGCTTTCTTT. The full variable domain, rest sourced from reference TRBV3-1 and TRBJ1-1, is DTAVSQTPKYLVTQMGNDKSIKCEQNLGHDTMYWYKQDSKKFLKIMFSYNNKELIINETVPNRFSPKSPDKAHLNLHINSLELGDSAVYFCASSQGRTGARGTEAFFGQGTRLTVV.

The V and J genes are TRBV4-1 and TRBJ2-5; D is perhaps TRBD1 or TRBD2 (6 bases each). CDR1 and CDR2 from the germline V gene are MGHRA and YSYEKL. V lost 1 base and J lost 1, with 13 bases in between. This CDR3 contains 16 residues. CDR3 protein: CASSQVSGGGQETQYF. DNA for the CDR3: TGCGCCAGCAGCCAAGTTTCAGGAGGGGGCCAAGAGACCCAGTACTTC.

The chain uses TRBV7-2 and TRBJ2-3; D is possibly TRBD2 (5 bases). Germline V gives CDR1 SGHTA, CDR2 FQGNSA. Trimming left V 5 bases short and J 3 bases short, with 24 bases between. This CDR3 has 18 residues. CDR3 DNA: TGTGCCAGCAGCCTCGTCGGGGTGGACGCGGATTTAACAGATACGCAGTATTTT. Its translation: CASSLVGVDADLTDTQYF.

This clonotype was detected only a few times. Without the conserved terminal phenylalanine or tryptophan, this CDR3 likely stems from a read error. The DNA is omitted, as the CDR3 cannot be located on it reliably, and the CDR3 follows TCRdb's listing. The gene calls are TRBV6-8 and TRBJ1-5; TRBD1 was called by the table and not checked on the DNA. CDR1 and CDR2 (germline): MNHGY, SAAAGT. The CDR3 spans 11 residues, counting both ends. CDR3 in amino acids: CASSYGTHRSL.

This clonotype was detected ten times or more. This chain links TRBV12-3 or TRBV12-4 with TRBJ1-1; TRBD1 matches 7 bases. J lost 0 bases, V lost 6 bases, and 10 bases had no gene match. The length of the CDR3 is 16 residues. CDR3 DNA: TGTGCCAGCAGCCCTCGGACAGGAATATTGAACACTGAAGCTTTCTTT. Residues: CASSPRTGILNTEAFF.

V is TRBV12-3 or TRBV12-4 and J is TRBJ2-2; D unresolved. CDR3 length equals 11 residues. Trimming cost V 6 bases and J 9 bases, with 8 bases left between them. The CDR3 here is CASSITRELFF. The DNA of the CDR3 is TGTGCCAGCAGCATAACCCGGGAGCTGTTTTTT.

This clonotype was picked up many times. The chain uses TRBV24-1 and TRBJ2-5; 11 nucleotides agree with TRBD2. Trimming cost V 4 bases and J 2 bases; bases outside gene matches: 8. The CDR3 is made up of 17 amino acids. Germline assignment: CDR1 KGHDR and CDR2 SFDVKD. The CDR3 here is CATSDLTSGGRQETQYF. The DNA for the CDR3 is TGTGCCACCAGTGACCTTACTAGCGGGGGTCGGCAAGAGACCCAGTACTTC.

The chain joins TRBV6-1 to TRBJ2-7, with 11 bases matching TRBD1. CDR3 size: 13 residues. The V gene's germline CDR1 is MNHNS and CDR2 SASEGT. The V and J ends lost 10 bases and 2 bases, in that order; junction bases with no gene match: 4. CDR3 sequence: CATGTGGPYEQYF. In DNA form, the CDR3 reads TGTGCCACCGGGACAGGGGGGCCCTACGAGCAGTACTTC.

V usage is TRBV10-3 and J usage is TRBJ2-7; D is uncertain. Germline V gene sequence: CDR1 ENHRY, CDR2 SYGVKD. The CDR3 has 12 amino acids. Trimming shortened V by 10 bases and J by 4 bases, and 14 bases separated the two germline ends. Written as DNA, the CDR3 is TGTGCCACCTCCTCGAATATTTACGAGCAGTACTTC. Amino acids: CATSSNIYEQYF.

The CDR3 loop is CASSSGGVFPGNTIYF. The CDR3 DNA follows: TGCGCCAGCAGCTCCGGCGGGGTCTTCCCTGGAAACACCATATATTTT. This chain uses TRBV5-1 with TRBJ1-3; no firm D call. This CDR3 is 16 amino acids long. Trimming pared 3 bases from V and 2 bases from J, leaving 15 bases between. Germline V gene sequence: CDR1 SGHRS, CDR2 YFSETQ.

A few counts support this clonotype. The gene calls are TRBV4-1 and TRBJ2-5, with D tentatively TRBD2 (5 bases). V was cut by 3 bases and J by 5 bases, with 19 bases left in between. The CDR3 consists of 16 residues. Per germline, CDR1 MGHRA and CDR2 YSYEKL. CDR3 sequence: CASSQTTASEEETQYF. The DNA for the CDR3 is TGCGCCAGCAGCCAGACAACCGCCTCGGAGGAGGAGACCCAGTACTTC.

J is TRBJ1-2 and V is TRBV5-1; weak D call: TRBD1 (5 bases). V lost 4 bases and J lost 4, with 20 bases in between. The V gene's germline CDR1 is SGHRS and CDR2 YFSETQ. CDR3 length: 16 amino acids. The CDR3 protein is CASSTGPENSTYGYTF. Written as DNA, the CDR3 is TGCGCCAGCAGCACGGGACCCGAGAACAGCACCTATGGCTACACCTTC.

This clonotype was observed a few times. The V and J genes are TRBV5-1 and TRBJ2-5; D possibly corresponds to TRBD2 (5 bases). This CDR3 spans 14 amino acids. CDR1 SGHRS and CDR2 YFSETQ come from the germline V gene. V was trimmed by 4 bases and J by 2 bases, leaving 12 bases between them. CDR3 nucleotide sequence: TGCGCCAGCAGCCCACTAGTGGGGCAAGAGACCCAGTACTTC. Translating gives CASSPLVGQETQYF.

The genes are TRBV4-3 and TRBJ2-1, with TRBD2 matching 7 bases. Trimming cost V 0 bases and J 10 bases; bases outside gene matches: 21. This CDR3 region has 19 residues. Per the germline V gene, CDR1 is LGHNA and CDR2 is YSLEER. CDR3 nucleotide sequence: TGCGCCAGCAGCCAAGATTATATATCTAGCGGAGGCCTCGAGGAAGAGCAGTTCTTC. Translating it yields CASSQDYISSGGLEEEQFF.

The rearrangement links TRBV12-3 or TRBV12-4 to TRBJ1-2; no definite D call. Deletions cut 5 bases from V and 7 bases from J, with 17 bases between. The CDR3 extends over 14 amino acids. The CDR3 DNA reads TGTGCCAGCAGTCGGGCAGGAGGAATCGGTGGCTACACCTTC. Amino acid sequence: CASSRAGGIGGYTF.

V is TRBV9 and J is TRBJ2-7; TRBD1 aligns across 7 bases. The CDR3 has 14 residues. V lost 2 bases to trimming and J lost 3 bases; unmatched junction nucleotides: 5. Germline values: CDR1 SGDLS, CDR2 YYNGEE. The CDR3 nucleotides are TGTGCCAGCAGCGTGGGGACAGCTAACTACGAGCAGTACTTC. Its protein product is CASSVGTANYEQYF.